This T cell receptor beta chain was captured by sequencing in a study of CD8+CD57+ T cells in acquired aplastic anemia. Genomic DNA, the template, was used for profiling of the TCR beta VDJ and CDR3. TCRdb re-called the reads through MiXCR, storing one row per CDR3 protein. Of approximately 270,000 distinct CDR3 sequences listed, about 56% were seen once; the top ten hold 8%. This clonotype was detected many times. This CDR3 is built from 14 residues. V dropped 7 bases and J dropped 0 bases, with 12 bases sitting between them. The germline V gene encodes CDR1 MNHEY and CDR2 SVGAGI. The sequenced sample was sorted CD4+, CD8+, or CD8+CD57+ T cells (not recorded which) from PBMCs. The clonotype comes from a human donor with severe aplastic anemia or a healthy control (not recorded which). The chain carries TRBV6-5 and TRBJ1-1, with a possible D match to TRBD1 (5 bases). CDR3 DNA sequence: TGTGCCAGCAAATCCCAGGGTATGAACACTGAAGCTTTCTTT. Protein: CASKSQGMNTEAFF.